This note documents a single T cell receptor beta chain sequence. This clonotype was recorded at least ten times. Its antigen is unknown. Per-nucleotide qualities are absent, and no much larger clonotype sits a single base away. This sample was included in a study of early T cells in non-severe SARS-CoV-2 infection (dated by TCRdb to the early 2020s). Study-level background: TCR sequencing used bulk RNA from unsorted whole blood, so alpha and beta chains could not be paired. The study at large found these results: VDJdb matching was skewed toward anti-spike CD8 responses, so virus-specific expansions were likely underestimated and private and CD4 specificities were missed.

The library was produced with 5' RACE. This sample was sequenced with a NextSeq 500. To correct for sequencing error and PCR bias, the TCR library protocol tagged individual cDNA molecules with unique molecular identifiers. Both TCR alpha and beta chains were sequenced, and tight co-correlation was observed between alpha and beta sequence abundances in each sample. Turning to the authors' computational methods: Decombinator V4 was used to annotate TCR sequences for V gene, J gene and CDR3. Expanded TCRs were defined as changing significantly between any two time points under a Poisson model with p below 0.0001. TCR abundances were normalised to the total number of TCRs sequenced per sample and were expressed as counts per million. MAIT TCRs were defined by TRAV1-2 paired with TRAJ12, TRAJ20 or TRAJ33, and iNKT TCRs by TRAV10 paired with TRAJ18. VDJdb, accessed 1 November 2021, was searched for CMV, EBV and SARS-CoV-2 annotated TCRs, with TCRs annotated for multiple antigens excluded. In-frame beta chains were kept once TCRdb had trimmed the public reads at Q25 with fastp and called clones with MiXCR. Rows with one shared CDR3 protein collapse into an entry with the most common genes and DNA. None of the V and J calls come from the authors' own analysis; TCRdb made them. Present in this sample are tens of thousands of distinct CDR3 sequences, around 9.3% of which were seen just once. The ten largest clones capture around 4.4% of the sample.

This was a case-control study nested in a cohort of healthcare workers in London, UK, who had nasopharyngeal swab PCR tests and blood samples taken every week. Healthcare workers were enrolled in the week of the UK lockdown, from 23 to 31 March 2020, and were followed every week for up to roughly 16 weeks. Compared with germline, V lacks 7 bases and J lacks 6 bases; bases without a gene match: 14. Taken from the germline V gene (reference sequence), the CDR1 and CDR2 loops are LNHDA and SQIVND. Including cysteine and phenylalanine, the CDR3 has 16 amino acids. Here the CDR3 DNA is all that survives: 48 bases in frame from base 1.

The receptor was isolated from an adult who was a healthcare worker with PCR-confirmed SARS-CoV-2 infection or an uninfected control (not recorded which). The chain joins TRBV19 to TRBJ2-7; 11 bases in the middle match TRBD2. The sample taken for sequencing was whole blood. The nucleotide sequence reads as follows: TGTGCCAGTACCGCGGGTCGTGGGACTAGCGGCGGCGAGCAGTACTTC. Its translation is CASTAGRGTSGGEQYF.